These T cell receptor beta chains were read from a single sample in a study of type 1 regulatory T cells. TCRdb re-called the reads with MiXCR, one entry per CDR3 protein. The sample includes some 100,000 distinct CDR3 sequences, roughly 28% of them seen just once. Sequenced: CD4+ T cells, either the whole sample or a sorted fraction (not recorded which). Receptors were obtained from a human donor in good health. CDR3s include the opening cysteine and the closing phenylalanine or tryptophan. Fields, in order: clone size, V gene, J gene, D gene, CDR3 protein, CDR3 DNA. D genes are given only for firm matches. Where a row states a size, it is once, few, many or the class of an expanded clone; other rows omit it.

.	TRBV3-1	TRBJ2-5	.	CASSQAGAETQYF	TGTGCCAGCAGCCAAGCGGGAGCAGAGACCCAGTACTTC
few	TRBV7-2	TRBJ2-5	.	CASSLMGPQYF	TGTGCCAGCAGCTTAATGGGGCCCCAGTACTTC
.	TRBV20-1	TRBJ1-4	.	CSAWNEKLFF	TGCAGTGCTTGGAATGAAAAACTGTTTTTT
.	TRBV7-2	TRBJ1-4	.	CASSIQLAGRANEKLFF	TGTGCCAGCAGCATACAACTGGCAGGGCGGGCTAATGAAAAACTGTTTTTT
few	TRBV15	TRBJ2-7	TRBD2	CATSRDWRLAGIMYF	TGTGCCACCAGCAGAGATTGGAGACTAGCGGGAATAATGTACTTC
many	TRBV7-6	TRBJ2-7	.	CASSLGGLTSSYEQYF	TGTGCCAGCAGCTTAGGGGGACTTACAAGCTCCTACGAGCAGTACTTC
.	TRBV5-1	TRBJ2-2	.	CASSLEQGMNTGELFF	TGCGCCAGCAGCTTGGAACAGGGCATGAACACCGGGGAGCTGTTTTTT
.	TRBV6-5	TRBJ2-7	TRBD2	CASSSGTSGRRIHEQYF	TGTGCCAGCAGTTCCGGGACTAGCGGGAGGAGGATCCACGAGCAGTACTTC
once	TRBV2	TRBJ1-1	.	CASSDRLNTEAFF	TGTGCCAGCAGTGACAGACTGAACACTGAAGCTTTCTTT
.	TRBV20-1	TRBJ2-5	.	CSARETSQETQYF	TGCAGTGCTAGAGAGACTTCCCAAGAGACCCAGTACTTC
.	TRBV11-2	TRBJ2-3	.	CASSLEGSTTDTQYF	TGTGCCAGCAGCTTGGAGGGCAGCACGACAGATACGCAGTATTTT
.	TRBV5-6	TRBJ2-1	TRBD2	CASSLEASGISYNEQFF	TGTGCCAGCAGCTTGGAGGCTAGCGGGATCTCCTACAATGAGCAGTTCTTC
.	TRBV19	TRBJ2-7	TRBD2	CASSIGLAAYEQYF	TGTGCCAGTAGTATTGGACTAGCGGCCTACGAGCAGTACTTC
.	TRBV7-8	TRBJ1-1	.	CASSLDLGTEAFF	TGTGCCAGCAGCTTAGACCTGGGTACTGAAGCTTTCTTT
.	TRBV7-2	TRBJ2-1	.	CASSLFRNNEQFF	TGTGCCAGCAGCTTATTCCGAAACAATGAGCAGTTCTTC
few	TRBV12-5	TRBJ2-7	.	CASGLVLSSSNEQYF	TGTGCTAGTGGTTTGGTACTGTCTAGTTCGAACGAGCAGTACTTC